The 4 T cell receptor beta chains below come from one sample, sequenced in a study of blood T cell repertoires in COVID-19. Repertoires were generated with immunoSEQ multiplex PCR, while TCRdb's copy carries only in-frame clones and drops some. The sample consists of about 250,000 clones, around 90% of them appearing once. The sample consisted of PBMCs or T cells enriched from blood (not recorded which). Receptors originate from a woman in her twenties or thirties with acute COVID-19.

This clone was observed a few times. This rearrangement joins TRBV28 to TRBJ2-2, with a weak D call TRBD1 (6 bases). This CDR3 is built from 14 residues. Germline values: CDR1 MDHEN, CDR2 SYDVKM. Trimming pared 6 bases from V and 4 bases from J, leaving 12 bases between. CDR3 nucleotide sequence: TGTGCCAGCAGATACAGGGTGACCACCGGGGAGCTGTTTTTT. It yields the protein CASRYRVTTGELFF.

This chain joins TRBV4-2 and TRBJ1-1, with 8 bases lining up with TRBD1. The V gene's germline CDR1 is LGHNA and CDR2 YNFKEQ. J lost 1 base, V lost 3 bases, and 4 bases had no gene match. The CDR3 length is 15 residues. The CDR3 reads CASSHPGQANTEAFF. The CDR3 DNA reads as TGTGCCAGCAGCCATCCGGGACAGGCGAACACTGAAGCTTTCTTT.

The rearrangement links TRBV9 to TRBJ1-6; D possibly corresponds to TRBD1 (6 bases). The CDR3 has 15 residues. Germline CDR1 is SGDLS and CDR2 is YYNGEE. V lost 4 bases and J 9 bases, leaving 17 bases between the germline ends. CDR3 bases: TGTGCCAGCAGCCATTCATCAGGGGTTGGTTCACCCCTCCACTTT. Encoded protein: CASSHSSGVGSPLHF.

The V and J genes are TRBV7-2 and TRBJ1-1; TRBD1 matches 7 bases. The CDR3 has 14 residues. V lost 5 bases to trimming and J lost 6 bases; unmatched junction nucleotides: 9. The germline CDR1 and CDR2 sequences are SGHTA and FQGNSA. CDR3 in amino acids: CASSPRQGSAEAFF. CDR3 bases: TGTGCCAGCAGCCCGAGACAGGGATCCGCTGAAGCTTTCTTT.